The present TCR beta chain was sequenced within a study of tumor and adjacent non-tumor tissue in lung cancer. The study's findings and limits: Top 100 clones took a larger repertoire share in normal lung. Tumor tissue had significantly higher TCR diversity than normal lung.

Looked up from germline, CDR1 is SGHRS and CDR2 is YFSETQ. Trimming removed 2 bases from V and 6 bases from J, with 21 bases in between. CDR3 length: 17 amino acids. Three rounds of nested PCR, following a modified ARM-PCR protocol, produced the TCRbeta library. TCRdb analysed the multiplex PCR reads with MiXCR anew, one entry per CDR3 protein. The repertoire holds 100,000 to 150,000 distinct CDR3 sequences, with approximately 66% as singletons. As concerns this clonotype: Its specificity is not known.

RNA was extracted from bulk tissue without any cell sorting. This sequence originates from a man aged 25 to 45 with non-small cell lung cancer. V and J are TRBV5-1 and TRBJ2-1; TRBD2 is a possible D gene (6 bases). Sequencing was performed on lung tumor tissue. CDR3 DNA: TGCGCCAGCAGCTTATATCCCCGCTGGATCGGGGGCAATGAGCAGTTCTTC. Residues: CASSLYPRWIGGNEQFF.